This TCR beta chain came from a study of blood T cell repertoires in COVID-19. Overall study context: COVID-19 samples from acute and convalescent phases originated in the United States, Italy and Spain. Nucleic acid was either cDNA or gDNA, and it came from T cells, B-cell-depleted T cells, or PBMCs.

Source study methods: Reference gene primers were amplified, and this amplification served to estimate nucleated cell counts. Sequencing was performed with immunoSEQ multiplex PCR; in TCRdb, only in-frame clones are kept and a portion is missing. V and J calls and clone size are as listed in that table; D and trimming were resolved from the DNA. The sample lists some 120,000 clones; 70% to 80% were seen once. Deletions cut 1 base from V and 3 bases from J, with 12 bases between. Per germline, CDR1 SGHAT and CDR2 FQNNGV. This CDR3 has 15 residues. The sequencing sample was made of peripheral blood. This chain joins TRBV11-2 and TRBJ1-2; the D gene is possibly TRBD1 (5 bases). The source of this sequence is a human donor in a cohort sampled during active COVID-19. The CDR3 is CASSLGHGAYYGYTF. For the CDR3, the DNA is TGTGCCAGCAGCTTAGGGCATGGGGCCTACTATGGCTACACCTTC.